This TCR beta chain was sequenced in a study of cytomegalovirus exposure and HLA in healthy donors (dated by TCRdb to 2015 to 2018). Broadly, across the study: According to an earlier analysis of 587 of the donors, 150 million to 200 million T cells yielded 117 million unique TCR beta sequences and roughly 280 Gb of sequence data. Donor age, sex, ethnicity and CMV serostatus were compiled together with the repertoire data. In the later analysis, no new phenotypic data were used to find candidate immune exposures; instead, reliance was placed on TCR beta sequences and their occurrence across donors. In addition to the first cohort of roughly 700 subjects, a separate validation cohort of some 120 different subjects was used. In an earlier analysis of around 540 of the donors, high-throughput TCR beta sequencing was used to judge whether each TCR beta V gene segment behaved as functional or pseudogenic. Typing coverage differed by locus: A, B, C, DRB1 and DQB1 were typed in roughly 629-640 donors, DQA1 in 500 to 550, DPA1 in approximately 610, and DPB1 in 472. The study profiled the T cell repertoires of under 850 subjects by immunosequencing and related them to cytomegalovirus serostatus. The study aimed to test whether signatures of past pathogen exposure could be identified by cataloging public T cell receptors. High-throughput TCR immunosequencing, statistical association of individual TCRs with disease status, and machine learning were combined to predict cytomegalovirus infection status. Among the approximately 420 genotyped donors, 75% to 90% belonged to the genetic ancestry cluster associated with self-reported Caucasian donors. Among 300 to 450 genotyped donors of the cohort, an average of about 240,000 unique TCR beta nucleotide sequences were sequenced per donor, around a sixth of them non-productive. A later analysis re-analyzed previously published TCR beta repertoires from approximately 700 donors and added high-resolution HLA genotyping to study TCR occurrence patterns. An early release that covered approximately 600 HLA-typed donors contained approximately 290 gigabases of sequencing data and tens of millions of unique TCR sequences. Roughly five DR-DQ haplotypes were treated as single units for association and clustering because of strong linkage in the cohort. All discovery cohort repertoires had been generated using a single sequencing platform. HLA typing covered class I and class II loci at four-digit resolution. A later genetic analysis used genome-wide SNP genotypes for about 65% of the 666 donors, treating that subset as a discovery cohort. Here is what the overall study found, with its caveats: Correlated functional status among segregating V segments might be attributable to linkage disequilibrium, but an unknown experimental factor could not be ruled out. A later analysis associated 15,000 to 20,000 TCR beta sequences with specific HLA alleles at a false discovery rate of 0.05. The earlier analysis of some 540 of the donors excluded some 16 rarely observed V segments, including chromosome 9 orphons, because counts were too low. A later analysis found that HLA-associated TCR beta chains were more clonally expanded and had lower generation probabilities than equally common non-associated chains. In a later analysis, most CMV-associated TCR beta chains were found to appear HLA-restricted, with HLA associations seemingly driven largely by CMV exposure. Cytomegalovirus status was reported to be diagnosed by the classifier with high specificity and sensitivity in both the original and validation cohorts. In this cohort, only TCR beta chains were sequenced, and detectable features were limited by the absence of alpha or paired-chain data. Roughly uniform sequencing depth across donors was assumed in presence/absence analyses, although this assumption may not hold. V-gene and J-gene trimming of TCR beta chains was associated with a missense DCLRE1C variant in a later genetic analysis, and the association was replicated in an independent cohort. Across donors, most TCR sequences were observed very rarely, whereas some public TCRs were present in many individuals. In an earlier analysis of 450 to 750 of the donors, most TCR beta V segments appeared in productive rearrangements about 87% or about 30% of the time, broadly matching IMGT annotations. Because HLA typing was missing for some donors at each locus, association tests included only the typed subset. Several of the top co-occurrence clusters appeared to be linked to parvovirus B19, influenza, CMV and Epstein-Barr virus, according to a later analysis. A cluster of highly shared sequence variants was judged likely to be a technical artifact of the sequencing pipeline. In a later genetic analysis, fewer N-insertions in productive TCRs were reported among donors in an Asian-associated ancestry cluster than the roughly 700-donor mean. Because the 87-base-pair reads could not distinguish some IMGT-functional V segments, including TRBV6-2 and TRBV6-3, those segments were excluded. Immune exposure information for the cohort was limited to CMV serostatus. In vitro tests confirmed that a few of the cytomegalovirus-associated TCR beta chains recognize cytomegalovirus antigens. A further reported finding was that TCR beta sequences accurately predicted the HLA-A and HLA-B alleles for most subjects in the first cohort. In the study, 150 to 200 TCR beta chains were listed as associated with cytomegalovirus. The authors suggested that the approach could potentially be extended to other disease states and immunological phenotypes. According to a later analysis, TCR association rates differed among HLA loci, with DRB1 alleles showing the most associated TCRs and HLA-C alleles showing the fewest. Strong co-occurrence of HLA alleles, especially DR and DQ, made assigning TCR associations to individual alleles difficult.

Receptors were amplified or captured by the immunoSEQ multiplex PCR assay. For the multiplex PCR, a mixture combining 60 forward primers for TCR Vbeta segments and 13 reverse primers for TCR Jbeta segments was used. The CDR3 region of rearranged TCR beta genes was amplified from genomic DNA with a multiplex PCR assay. The amplified TCR beta libraries were sequenced on the Illumina HiSeq System as 87-base-pair reads. The published analysis was carried out like this. A later analysis tallied about 77 million unique TCR beta chains across the roughly 610 repertoires, and some 10 million of those chains were shared by two or more donors. To remove PCR and sequencing errors, raw reads were error-corrected and collapsed into unique sequences using a nearest-neighbor algorithm that merged closely related sequences. To assign V, D and J gene segments, CDR3 sequences were aligned to IMGT reference sequences. For a sequence to be retained, at least a six-nucleotide match to both a V gene segment and a J gene segment was required. A rearrangement was called productive if the CDR3 had no stop codons and remained in frame with V and J, and every other rearrangement was called non-productive. Following IMGT convention, CDR3 was defined as the stretch from the second conserved V-encoded cysteine up to the conserved J-encoded phenylalanine. The earlier analysis of fewer than 750 of the donors excluded sequences that lacked an unambiguous match to a single V gene segment. In an earlier analysis of approximately 550 of the donors, V segments were called functional above 56.7% productive rearrangements and were called segregating when the between-donor standard deviation exceeded 5%. A statistical classification framework was built for diagnosing cytomegalovirus status from the catalog of TCR beta chain sequences. A later analysis assigned V and J genes by comparing TCR nucleotide sequences with IMGT/GENE-DB human TR gene sequences. Using the TCRdist pipeline, a later analysis assigned CDR3 sequences along with most-parsimonious VDJ recombination scenarios. In a later analysis, every TCR beta chain was defined by the combination of its CDR3 amino acid sequence and its V-gene family, and reads without a unique V-gene family were dropped. To address suspected cross-contamination and a sequencing artifact, a later analysis removed around 600 highly shared, low-generation-probability nucleotide sequences. For each public chain, a later analysis derived a clonal expansion index from normalized ranks of inferred template counts within each repertoire. In a later analysis, generation probabilities were computed using a VDJ recombination model fitted to out-of-frame rearrangements, and the results were checked against IGoR. In a later analysis, hypergeometric tests were used to score TCR-TCR, TCR-HLA and TCR-CMV co-occurrence, with a repertoire-size bias correction applied to TCR pairs. In a later analysis, false discovery rates were estimated by permuting HLA or CMV assignments 20 times. A later analysis grouped co-occurring TCRs with DBSCAN, adding TCRdist sequence similarity when clustering within HLA-allele-positive subsets. For co-occurrence clustering, repertoires with fewer than 30,000 or more than 120,000 public chains were excluded, along with a handful of repertoires with anomalous nucleotide sharing. TCRdb stores this immuneACCESS table with in-frame sequences only. Part of the clones is absent; in the studies checked, under half of the shortfall reflects unresolved V genes, and no reason is known for the rest. The DNA gave D and trimming, while V, J and clone size come from that table. The sample table records 270,000 or so clones; 85% to 95% of these occur just once. In total, the top ten clones hold about 1.5% of the sample.

The germline V gene encodes CDR1 KGHSH and CDR2 LQKENI. Taken from cysteine to phenylalanine, the CDR3 has 15 residues. Here the CDR3 DNA is all that survives: 45 bases in frame from base 1. The germline V end is reduced by 6 bases and the J end by 6 bases; junction bases left unmatched: 8. Note on this clone: The target of this receptor is not known. Per-nucleotide qualities are absent, and no much larger clonotype sits a single base away.

In total, roughly 670 healthy bone marrow donors made up the cohort. All cohort members were sampled while nominally healthy, although unrecorded immune exposures were likely present. The donor tested CMV seronegative, placing the donor among the 350 to 400 seronegative members of the cohort. A peripheral blood sample was collected from each donor, and TCR beta sequencing was performed on peripheral blood mononuclear cells. Genomic DNA was extracted from the blood cell samples with the Qiagen DNeasy Blood Extraction Kit. Specimen: PBMCs. The receptor's source is a girl aged 2-10 years in good health and CMV-seronegative. The chain is assembled from TRBV18 and TRBJ2-7; the junction holds 13 bases that match TRBD2. The CDR3 protein: CASSLGLAGAGEQYF. The DNA sequence reads TGTGCCAGCTCTCTAGGACTAGCGGGAGCCGGCGAGCAGTACTTC.